This TCR beta chain was observed in a study of early T cells in non-severe SARS-CoV-2 infection. Study-wide background: It was bulk RNA from unsorted whole blood that was sequenced, and the chains were unpaired.

This clonotype was observed at least ten times. Individual cDNA molecules were tagged with unique molecular identifiers, the study reported. TCRdb re-analysed the 5' RACE reads in MiXCR, keeping a single row per CDR3 protein. The sample lists about 72,000 distinct CDR3 sequences, over 9% occurring once. The CDR3 contains 13 residues. Trimming cost V 0 bases and J 0 bases, with 2 bases left between them. Per germline, CDR1 MNHEY and CDR2 SVGAGI. The receptor was derived from an adult who was a healthcare worker with PCR-confirmed SARS-CoV-2 infection or an uninfected control (not recorded which). The chain has TRBV6-5 and TRBJ1-1; D not certain. The sample was whole blood, taken at baseline. The CDR3 DNA reads as TGTGCCAGCAGTTACTCGATGAACACTGAAGCTTTCTTT. Translating it yields CASSYSMNTEAFF.